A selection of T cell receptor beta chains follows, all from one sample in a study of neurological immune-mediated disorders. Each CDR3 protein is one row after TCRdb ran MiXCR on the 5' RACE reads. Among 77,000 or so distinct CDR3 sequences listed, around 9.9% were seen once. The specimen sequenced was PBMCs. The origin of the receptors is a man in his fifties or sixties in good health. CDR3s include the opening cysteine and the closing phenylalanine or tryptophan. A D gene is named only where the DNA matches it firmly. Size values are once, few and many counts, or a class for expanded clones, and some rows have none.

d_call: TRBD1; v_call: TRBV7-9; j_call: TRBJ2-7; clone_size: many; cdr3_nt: TGTGCCAGCAGCTTACCTCGGACAGGGATAAAGGAGCAGTACTTC; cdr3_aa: CASSLPRTGIKEQYF
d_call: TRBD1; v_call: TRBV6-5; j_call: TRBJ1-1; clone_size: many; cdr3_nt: TGTGCCAGCTCGAGGGGGCGTGGGACTGAAGCTTTCTTT; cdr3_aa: CASSRGRGTEAFF
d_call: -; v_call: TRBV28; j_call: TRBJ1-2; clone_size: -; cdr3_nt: TGTGCCAGCAGTCCGCCCTCTAGGCGGAACTATGGCTACACTTTC; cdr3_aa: CASSPPSRRNYGYTF
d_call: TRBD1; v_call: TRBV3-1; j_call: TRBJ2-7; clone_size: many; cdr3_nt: TGTGCCAGCAGCCCAACCCGGACAGGGAAGTACGAGCAGTACTTC; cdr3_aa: CASSPTRTGKYEQYF
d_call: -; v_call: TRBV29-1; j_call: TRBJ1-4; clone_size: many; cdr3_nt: TGCAGCGTTGTTACCGGGACTTTCGAAAAACTGTTTTTT; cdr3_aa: CSVVTGTFEKLFF
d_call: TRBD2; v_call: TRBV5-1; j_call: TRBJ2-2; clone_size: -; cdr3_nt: TGCGCCAACACAACCGGGACGCTAGCGGGGGCATCTGCATTCGGGGAGCTGTTTTTT; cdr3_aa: CANTTGTLAGASAFGELFF
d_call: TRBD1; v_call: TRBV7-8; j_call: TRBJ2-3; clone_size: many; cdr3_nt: TGTGCCAGCAGCTTAGTGGGCAGGGACAGGGTAACAGATACGCAGTATTTT; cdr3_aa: CASSLVGRDRVTDTQYF
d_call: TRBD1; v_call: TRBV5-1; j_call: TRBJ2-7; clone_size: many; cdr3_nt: TGCGCCAGCAGCTTGGGAGGACAGGCTCGCGAGCAGTACTTC; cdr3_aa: CASSLGGQAREQYF
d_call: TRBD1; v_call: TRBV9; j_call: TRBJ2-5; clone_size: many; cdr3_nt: TGTGCCAGCAGCGGCCGGGACAGAGAGACCCAGTACTTC; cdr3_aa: CASSGRDRETQYF
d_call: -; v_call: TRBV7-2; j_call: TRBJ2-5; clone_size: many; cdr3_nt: TGTGCCAGCAGCTTAGGAGCGTTCCAAGAGACCCAGTACTTC; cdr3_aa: CASSLGAFQETQYF
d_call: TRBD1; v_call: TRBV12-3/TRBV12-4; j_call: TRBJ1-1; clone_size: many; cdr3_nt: TGTGCCAGCAGTTTGACCCAGGGGGCAGGAACTGAAGCTTTCTTT; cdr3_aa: CASSLTQGAGTEAFF
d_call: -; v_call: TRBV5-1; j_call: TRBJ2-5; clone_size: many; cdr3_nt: TGCGCCAGCAGCTTGGCGGACAGAACATACTCCGAGACCCAGTACTTC; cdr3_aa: CASSLADRTYSETQYF
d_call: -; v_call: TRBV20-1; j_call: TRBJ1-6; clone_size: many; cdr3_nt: TGCACTAGGGGCCCGGGGTATGCGAATAATTCACCCCTCCACTTT; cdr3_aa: CTRGPGYANNSPLHF
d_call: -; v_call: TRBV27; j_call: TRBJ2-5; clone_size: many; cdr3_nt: TGTGCCAGCAGTTTAAGGCCCTGGCGGGTCGAGACCCAGTACTTC; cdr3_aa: CASSLRPWRVETQYF
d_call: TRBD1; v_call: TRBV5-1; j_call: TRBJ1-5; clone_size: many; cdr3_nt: TGCGCCAGCAGCCTAGGACAGGGAAGGGGGCAGCCCCAGCATTTT; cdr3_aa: CASSLGQGRGQPQHF
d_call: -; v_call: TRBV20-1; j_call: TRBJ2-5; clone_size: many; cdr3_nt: TGCAGTGCTAACCCCTCGGAACGATCCCGGGAGACCCAGTACTTC; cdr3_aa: CSANPSERSRETQYF
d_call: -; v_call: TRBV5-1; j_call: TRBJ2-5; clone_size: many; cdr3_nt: TGCGCCAGCAGCTTGGATGGGGGGCTGGTGGAGACCCAGTACTTC; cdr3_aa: CASSLDGGLVETQYF
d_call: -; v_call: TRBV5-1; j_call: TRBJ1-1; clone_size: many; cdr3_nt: TGCGCCAGCAGAGCAGGCGGGAACACTGAAGCTTTCTTT; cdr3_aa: CASRAGGNTEAFF
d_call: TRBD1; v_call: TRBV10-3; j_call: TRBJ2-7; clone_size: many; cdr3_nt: TGTGCCATCAGTGAGTCGGGACAGGCTGTCGAGCAGTACTTC; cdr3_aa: CAISESGQAVEQYF
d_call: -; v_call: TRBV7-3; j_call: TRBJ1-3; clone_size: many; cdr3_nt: TGTGCCAGCAGCTTATCCTCTGGAAACACCATATATTTT; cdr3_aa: CASSLSSGNTIYF
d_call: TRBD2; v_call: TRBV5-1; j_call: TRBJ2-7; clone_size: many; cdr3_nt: TGCGCCAGCAGCCAGACTAGCGGCCCTGGGTACGAGCAGTACTTC; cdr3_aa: CASSQTSGPGYEQYF
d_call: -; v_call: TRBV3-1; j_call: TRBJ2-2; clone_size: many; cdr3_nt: TGTGCCAGCAGCCTAAAAGGGGGAGGATCCACCGGGGAGCTGTTTTTT; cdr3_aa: CASSLKGGGSTGELFF
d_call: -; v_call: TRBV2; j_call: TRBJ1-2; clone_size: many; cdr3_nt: TGTGCCAGCAGTGAAGCACGGGGGCAGTCTAAAGGCTACACCTTC; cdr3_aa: CASSEARGQSKGYTF
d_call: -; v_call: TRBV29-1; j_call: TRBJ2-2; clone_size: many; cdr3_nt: TGCAGCGTTGATGAGGGGGGGGTCACCGGGGAGCTGTTTTTT; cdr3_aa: CSVDEGGVTGELFF
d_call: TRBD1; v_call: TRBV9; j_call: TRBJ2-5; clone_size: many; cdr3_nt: TGTGCCAGCAGCGTAGCACCTGAGATACAGGGGGCGAAAGAGACCCAGTACTTC; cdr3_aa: CASSVAPEIQGAKETQYF
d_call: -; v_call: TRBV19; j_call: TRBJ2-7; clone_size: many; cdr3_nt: TGTGCCAGTACCATTGGACGAGGCTACGAGCAGTACTTC; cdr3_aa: CASTIGRGYEQYF
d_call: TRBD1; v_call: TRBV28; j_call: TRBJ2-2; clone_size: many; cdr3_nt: TGTGCCAGCAGTTCCCCGCCGGGACAGGGGAGCGGGGAGCTGTTTTTT; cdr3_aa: CASSSPPGQGSGELFF
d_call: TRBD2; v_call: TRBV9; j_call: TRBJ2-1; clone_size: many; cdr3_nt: TGTGCCAGCAGCGATGCGGGGGGGCCCTACAATGAGCAGTTCTTC; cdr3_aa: CASSDAGGPYNEQFF
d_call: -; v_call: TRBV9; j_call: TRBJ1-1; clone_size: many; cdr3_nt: TGTGCCAGCAGCGGGTCCCAAGGTTTCGAAGGTCTGGGGAAGAACACTGAAGCTTTCTTT; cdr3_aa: CASSGSQGFEGLGKNTEAFF
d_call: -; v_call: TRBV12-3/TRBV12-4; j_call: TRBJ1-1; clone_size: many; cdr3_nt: TGTGCCAGCAGTTCCTTTGGACAGAACACTGAAGCTTTCTTT; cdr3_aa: CASSSFGQNTEAFF
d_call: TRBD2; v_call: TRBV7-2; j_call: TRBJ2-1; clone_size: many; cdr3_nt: TGTGCCAGCAGCCCGCGGGGGGCTAGGACTAGCGGGAGGGCCAATGAGCAGTTCTTC; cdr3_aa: CASSPRGARTSGRANEQFF
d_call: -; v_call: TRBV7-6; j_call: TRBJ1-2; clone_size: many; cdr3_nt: TGTGCCACCACGGGGGACTATGGCTACACCTTC; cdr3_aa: CATTGDYGYTF